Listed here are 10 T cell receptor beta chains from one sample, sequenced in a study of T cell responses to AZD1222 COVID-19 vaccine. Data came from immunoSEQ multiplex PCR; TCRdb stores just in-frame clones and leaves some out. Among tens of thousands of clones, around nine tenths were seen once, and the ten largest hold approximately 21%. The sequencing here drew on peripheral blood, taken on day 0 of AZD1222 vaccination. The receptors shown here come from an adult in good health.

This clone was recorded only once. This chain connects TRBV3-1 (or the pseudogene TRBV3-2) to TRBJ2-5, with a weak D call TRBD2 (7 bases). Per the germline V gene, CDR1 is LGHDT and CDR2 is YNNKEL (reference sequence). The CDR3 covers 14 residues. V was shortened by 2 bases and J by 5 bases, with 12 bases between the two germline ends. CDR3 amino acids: CASSQKGGGETQYF. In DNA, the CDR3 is TGTGCCAGCAGCCAAAAAGGGGGGGGTGAGACCCAGTACTTC.

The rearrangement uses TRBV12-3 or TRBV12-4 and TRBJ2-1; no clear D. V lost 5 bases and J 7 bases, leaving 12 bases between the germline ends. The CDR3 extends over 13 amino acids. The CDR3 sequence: CASSPALGNEQFF. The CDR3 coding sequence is TGTGCCAGCAGTCCCGCCCTGGGAAATGAGCAGTTCTTC.

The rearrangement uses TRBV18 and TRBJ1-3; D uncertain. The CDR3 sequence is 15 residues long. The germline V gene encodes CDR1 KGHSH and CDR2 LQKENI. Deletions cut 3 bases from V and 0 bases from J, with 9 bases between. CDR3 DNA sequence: TGTGCCAGCTCACCCAGCAGGTCCTCTGGAAACACCATATATTTT. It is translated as CASSPSRSSGNTIYF.

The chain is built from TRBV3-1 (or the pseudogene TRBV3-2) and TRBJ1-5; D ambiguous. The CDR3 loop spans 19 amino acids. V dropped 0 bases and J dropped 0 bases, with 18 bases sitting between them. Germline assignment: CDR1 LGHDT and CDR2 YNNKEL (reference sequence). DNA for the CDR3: TGTGCCAGCAGCCAAGAAGCCTTTCCCCGCCGATATAGCAATCAGCCCCAGCATTTT. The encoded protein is CASSQEAFPRRYSNQPQHF.

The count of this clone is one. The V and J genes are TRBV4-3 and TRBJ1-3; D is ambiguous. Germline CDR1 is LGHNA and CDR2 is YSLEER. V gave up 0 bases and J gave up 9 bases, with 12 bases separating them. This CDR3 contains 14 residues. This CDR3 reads CASSQDNGIGTIYF. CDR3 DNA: TGCGCCAGCAGCCAAGATAACGGGATAGGCACCATATATTTT.

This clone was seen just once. DNA of the CDR3: TGTGCCAGCAGCGCAGCCTTCACCGGGGAGCTGTTTTTT. It is translated as CASSAAFTGELFF. The chain couples TRBV11-2 to TRBJ2-2; D remains ambiguous. Germline V gene data show CDR1 as SGHAT and CDR2 as FQNNGV. The length of the CDR3 is 13 residues. The V end lost 5 bases, the J end lost 4 bases, and 8 bases lay between the germline ends.

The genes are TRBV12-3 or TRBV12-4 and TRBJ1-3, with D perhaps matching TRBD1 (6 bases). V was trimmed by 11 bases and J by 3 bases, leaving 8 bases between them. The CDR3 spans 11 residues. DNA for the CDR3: TGTGCCGGGGGGCTTGGAAACACCATATATTTT. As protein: CAGGLGNTIYF.

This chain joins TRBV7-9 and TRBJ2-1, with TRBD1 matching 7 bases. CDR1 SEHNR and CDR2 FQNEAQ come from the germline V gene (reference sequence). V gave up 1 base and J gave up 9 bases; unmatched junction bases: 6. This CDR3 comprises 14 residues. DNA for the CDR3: TGTGCCAGCAGCTTAGGGACAGGAAATGCTGAGCAGTTCTTC. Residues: CASSLGTGNAEQFF. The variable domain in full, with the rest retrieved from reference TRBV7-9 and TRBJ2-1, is DTGVSQNPRHKITKRGQNVTFRCDPISEHNRLYWYRQTLGQGPEFLTYFQNEAQLEKSRLLSDRFSAERPKGSFSTLEIQRTEQGDSAMYLCASSLGTGNAEQFFGPGTRLTVL.

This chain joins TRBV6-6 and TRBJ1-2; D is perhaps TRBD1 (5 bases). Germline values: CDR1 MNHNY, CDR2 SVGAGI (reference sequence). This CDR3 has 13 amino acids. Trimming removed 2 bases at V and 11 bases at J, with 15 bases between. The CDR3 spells CASSYDGAGTYTF. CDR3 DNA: TGTGCCAGCAGTTACGACGGGGCAGGGACGTACACCTTC.

DNA for the CDR3: TGCGCCAGCATGAGGGACGGACCCTACGAGCAGTACTTC. The encoded protein is CASMRDGPYEQYF. This rearrangement joins TRBV5-1 to TRBJ2-7; either TRBD1 or TRBD2 may fit D (5 bases each). V dropped 6 bases and J dropped 2 bases, with 12 bases sitting between them. CDR3 length: 13 residues. Germline assignment: CDR1 SGHRS and CDR2 YFSETQ.